This is a list of T cell receptor beta chains from one sample in a study of blood T cell repertoires in COVID-19. Method: immunoSEQ multiplex PCR; TCRdb's copy keeps in-frame clones and lacks some. The table records hundreds of thousands of clones, roughly 89% of them present only once. The specimen sequenced was peripheral blood. Receptor source: a woman under 40 with active or convalescent COVID-19. Both conserved end residues are part of each CDR3. The D gene is left open where the match is weak. Clone size is not always given. Where it is, it says once, few, many or a class for expanded clones.

v_call,j_call,d_call,clone_size,cdr3_aa,cdr3_nt
TRBV29-1,TRBJ2-3,TRBD2,.,CSVGFSGGAEDTQYF,TGCAGCGTTGGTTTTAGCGGGGGGGCGGAAGATACGCAGTATTTT
TRBV7-7,TRBJ1-3,TRBD1,.,CASSRDRGNTIYF,TGTGCCAGCAGCCGGGACAGGGGAAACACCATATATTTT
TRBV29-1,TRBJ2-7,.,.,CSVGRDYEQYF,TGCAGCGTTGGGAGGGACTACGAGCAGTACTTC
TRBV6-5,TRBJ2-3,.,.,CASRSSRFSTDTQYF,TGTGCCAGCAGGTCGAGTCGGTTTAGCACAGATACGCAGTATTTT
TRBV7-9,TRBJ2-5,.,.,CASSSTGETQYF,TGTGCCAGCAGCTCCACGGGAGAGACCCAGTACTTC
TRBV25-1,TRBJ1-1,.,once,CASSVGANTEAFF,TGTGCCAGCAGTGTGGGGGCAAACACTGAAGCTTTCTTT
TRBV6-5,TRBJ1-1,.,.,CASRTRTPRIEAFF,TGTGCCAGCAGAACCAGGACACCCCGTATTGAAGCTTTCTTT
TRBV7-9,TRBJ1-2,.,.,CASSLEDSYGYTF,TGTGCCAGCAGCTTAGAGGACAGCTATGGCTACACCTTC
TRBV5-1,TRBJ2-7,TRBD2,.,CASSSRTSGLSYEQYF,TGCGCCAGCAGCTCCCGGACTAGCGGTCTCTCCTACGAGCAGTACTTC
TRBV4-1,TRBJ2-2,.,.,CASSQPEQGTGELFF,TGCGCCAGCAGCCAACCGGAACAGGGAACCGGGGAGCTGTTTTTT
TRBV29-1,TRBJ2-1,TRBD2,few,CSVPRRGGRYNEQFF,TGCAGCGTTCCCCGGCGGGGGGGCAGATACAATGAGCAGTTCTTC
TRBV5-6,TRBJ2-1,TRBD2,.,CASSFGFEREGKDEQFF,TGTGCCAGCAGCTTTGGTTTCGAGCGGGAGGGTAAGGACGAGCAGTTCTTC
TRBV19,TRBJ1-2,TRBD1,.,CASRVQGGYGYTF,TGTGCCAGTAGGGTACAGGGGGGCTATGGCTACACCTTC
TRBV15,TRBJ1-5,.,few,CATSRGQLEPQHF,TGTGCCACCAGCAGGGGCCAACTGGAGCCCCAGCATTTT
TRBV6-5,TRBJ1-1,TRBD1,.,CATNRGNTEAFF,TGTGCCACAAACAGGGGGAACACTGAAGCTTTCTTT